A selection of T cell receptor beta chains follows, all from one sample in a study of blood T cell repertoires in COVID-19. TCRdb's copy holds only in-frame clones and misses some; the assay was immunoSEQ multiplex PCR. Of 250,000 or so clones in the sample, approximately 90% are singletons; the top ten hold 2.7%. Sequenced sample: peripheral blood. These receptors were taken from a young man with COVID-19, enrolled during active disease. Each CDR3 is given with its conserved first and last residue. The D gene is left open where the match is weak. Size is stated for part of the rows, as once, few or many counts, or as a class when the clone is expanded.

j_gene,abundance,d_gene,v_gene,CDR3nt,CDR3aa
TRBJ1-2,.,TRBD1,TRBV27,TGTGCCAGCAGCCTGGCCGGGACAGGGGGCCCTTGGGGCTACACCTTC,CASSLAGTGGPWGYTF
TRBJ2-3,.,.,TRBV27,TGTGCCAGCAGTTCACAGTCTACAGATACGCAGTATTTT,CASSSQSTDTQYF
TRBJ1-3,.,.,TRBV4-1,TGCGCCAGCAGCCTCGGGTACAGGAGCTCTGGAAACACCATATATTTT,CASSLGYRSSGNTIYF
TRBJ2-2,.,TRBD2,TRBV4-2,TGTGCCAGCAGCCTGGGACTAGCGGGATCAGGCGGGGAGCTGTTTTTT,CASSLGLAGSGGELFF
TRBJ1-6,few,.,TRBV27,TGTGCCAGCAGTCGGGAAAAGATTGGGGATTCACCCCTCCACTTT,CASSREKIGDSPLHF
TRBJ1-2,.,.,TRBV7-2,TGTGCCACCACAGGGAGGGGGACTAACTATGGCTACACCTTC,CATTGRGTNYGYTF
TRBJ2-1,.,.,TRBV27,TGTGCCAGCACGACGGGGGACAGAGCCTACAATGAGCAGTTCTTC,CASTTGDRAYNEQFF
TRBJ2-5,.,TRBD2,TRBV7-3,TGTGCCAGCAGCCCATTCGGCGGGGGGCCTCCAAGCCAAGAGACCCAGTACTTC,CASSPFGGGPPSQETQYF
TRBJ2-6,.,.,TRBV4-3,TGCGCCAGCAGCCAAGCTCAGGGGCCTGGGGCCAACGTCCTGACTTTC,CASSQAQGPGANVLTF
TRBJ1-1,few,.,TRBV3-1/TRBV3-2,TGTGCCAGCAGCCGTCAACTCAACCTTGGCACTGAAGCTTTCTTT,CASSRQLNLGTEAFF
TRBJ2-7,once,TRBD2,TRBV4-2,TGTGCCAGCAGCCAAGATCTCGCTAGCGGGGTCTACGAGCAGTACTTC,CASSQDLASGVYEQYF
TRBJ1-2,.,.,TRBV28,TGTGCCAGCAGTTTATTGGTGCCCCCCAGAGGCGGCTACACCTTC,CASSLLVPPRGGYTF
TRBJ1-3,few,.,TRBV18,TGTGCCAGCTCACCACCGAATCCCGGGGGGAACACCATATATTTT,CASSPPNPGGNTIYF
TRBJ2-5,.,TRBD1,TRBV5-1,TGCGCCAGCAGAAGGGGGCACGTTCAAGAGACCCAGTACTTC,CASRRGHVQETQYF
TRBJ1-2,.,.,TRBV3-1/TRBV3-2,TGTGCCAGCAGCCAAGATGCGGTCCTGAGCTATGGCTACACCTTC,CASSQDAVLSYGYTF
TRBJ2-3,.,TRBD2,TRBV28,TGTGCCAGCAGTTTCCCTAGCGGGGGAAGCACAGATACGCAGTATTTT,CASSFPSGGSTDTQYF
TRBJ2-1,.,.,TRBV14,TGTGCCAGCAGCCAAGGGTACAAATACAATGAGCAGTTCTTC,CASSQGYKYNEQFF
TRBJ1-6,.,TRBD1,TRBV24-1,TGTGCCACCAGATTCCCGGGACAGGGCTCCGATTCACCCCTCCACTTT,CATRFPGQGSDSPLHF
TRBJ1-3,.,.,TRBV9,TGTGCCAGCAGCGTTACGATCAGCTCTGGAAACACCATATATTTT,CASSVTISSGNTIYF
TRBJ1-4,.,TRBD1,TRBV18,TGTGCCAGCTCACCGCCGGGACAGGAGAATGAAAAACTGTTTTTT,CASSPPGQENEKLFF
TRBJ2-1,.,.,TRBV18,TGTGCCAGCTCACCACCGATGGCGGGGGCGACCCATGAGCAGTTCTTC,CASSPPMAGATHEQFF
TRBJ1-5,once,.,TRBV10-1,TGCGCCAGCCTCCTGATGAGGGAGAAGCATTGGAATCGTCAGCCCCAGCATTTT,CASLLMREKHWNRQPQHF
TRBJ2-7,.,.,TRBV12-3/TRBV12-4,TGTGCCAGCAGTGGGTCTACAGGGCTCGAGCAGTACTTC,CASSGSTGLEQYF
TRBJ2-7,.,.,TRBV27,TGTGCCAGCAGTTTATCTCAGGCCATGAGCTCCTACGAGCAGTACTTC,CASSLSQAMSSYEQYF
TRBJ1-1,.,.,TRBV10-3,TGTGCCATCAGGACGACAGGACCGAACACTGAAGCTTTCTTT,CAIRTTGPNTEAFF
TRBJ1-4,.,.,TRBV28,TGTGCCAGCAGTTTCGACAGAACAACTAATGAAAAACTGTTTTTT,CASSFDRTTNEKLFF
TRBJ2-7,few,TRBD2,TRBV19,TGTGCCAGTAGTATTACTAGCGGATACTACGAGCAGTACTTC,CASSITSGYYEQYF
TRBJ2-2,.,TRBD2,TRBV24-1,TGTGCCACCAGTGATTTTTTCCCTAGCGGGAGGCCTGAAAACACCGGGGAGCTGTTTTTT,CATSDFFPSGRPENTGELFF
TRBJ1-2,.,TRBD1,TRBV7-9,TGTGCCAGCAGCCATCCACGGTCAGGGGGCAGCTATGGCTACACCTTC,CASSHPRSGGSYGYTF
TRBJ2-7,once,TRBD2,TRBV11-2,TGTGCCAGCAGCTTAATGAGTAGCGGGAACTACGAGCAGTACTTC,CASSLMSSGNYEQYF
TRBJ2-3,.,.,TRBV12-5,TGTGCTAGTGGTCCAAACCGGGGGGATACGCAGTATTTT,CASGPNRGDTQYF
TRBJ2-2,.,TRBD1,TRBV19,TGTGCCAGTAGTAAGGGGACAGCCGGGGAGCTGTTTTTT,CASSKGTAGELFF
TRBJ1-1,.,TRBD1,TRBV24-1,TGTGCCACCAGTGATTCGGCAGGGGGCCTAGCTTTCTTT,CATSDSAGGLAFF
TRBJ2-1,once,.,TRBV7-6,TGTGCCAGCAGCTTAATCCGGTGGAATGAGCAGTTCTTC,CASSLIRWNEQFF
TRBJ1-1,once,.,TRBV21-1,TGTGCCAGCATCCCTGGTACAGGGAAGGCCACTGAAGCTTTCTTT,CASIPGTGKATEAFF
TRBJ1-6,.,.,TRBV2,TGTGCCAGCGTTGTTTGGGGGCCGGAAAATTCACCCCTCCACTTT,CASVVWGPENSPLHF
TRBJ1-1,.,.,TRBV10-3,TGTGCCATCAGTGGGGACTCGAACACTGAAGCTTTCTTT,CAISGDSNTEAFF
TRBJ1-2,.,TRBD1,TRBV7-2,TGTGCCAGCAGCTCGAATCTGGGACAGGGGGCAAATGGCTACACCTTC,CASSSNLGQGANGYTF
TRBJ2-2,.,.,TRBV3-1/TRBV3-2,TGTGCCAGCAGCCAACAGGGAAGCACCGGGGAGCTGTTTTTT,CASSQQGSTGELFF
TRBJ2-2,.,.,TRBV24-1,TGTGCCACCAGTGAGGCCGGGACTGGGAACACCGGGGAGCTGTTTTTT,CATSEAGTGNTGELFF
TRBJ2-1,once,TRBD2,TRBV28,TGTGCCAGCAGTTTTAGCGGGAGTTACGTGGTGAATGAGCAGTTCTTC,CASSFSGSYVVNEQFF
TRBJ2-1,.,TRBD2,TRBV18,TGTGCCAGCTCGCCGGGACTAGCAGATTACAATGAGCAGTTCTTC,CASSPGLADYNEQFF
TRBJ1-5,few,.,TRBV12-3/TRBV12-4,TGTGCCAGCAGTTTAGATACATGGCAGCCCCAGCATTTT,CASSLDTWQPQHF
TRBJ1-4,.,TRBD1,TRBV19,TGTGCCTCCCAGGACAGGGGGCGTGAAAAACTGTTTTTT,CASQDRGREKLFF
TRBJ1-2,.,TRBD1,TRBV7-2,TGTGCCAGCCGATCTCGGACAGGGCAGATCTCTGGCTACACCTTC,CASRSRTGQISGYTF
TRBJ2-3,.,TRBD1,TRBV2,TGTGCCAGCAGGAGGACAGGGAGCACAGATACGCAGTATTTT,CASRRTGSTDTQYF
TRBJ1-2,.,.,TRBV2,TGTGCCAGCAGTGAAGCTCTGGGGGCAGGTGGCTACACCTTC,CASSEALGAGGYTF
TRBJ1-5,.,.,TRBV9,TGTGCCAGCAGCGTAGAGAGCAGGGGTCAGCCCCAGCATTTT,CASSVESRGQPQHF
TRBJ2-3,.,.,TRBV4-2,TGTGCCAGCAGCCGCCGGGGAACTACCGACACAGATACGCAGTATTTT,CASSRRGTTDTDTQYF
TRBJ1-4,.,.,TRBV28,TGTGCCAGCAGTCCTCGGTTGGGGGGGGTCTGGGAAAAACTGTTTTTT,CASSPRLGGVWEKLFF
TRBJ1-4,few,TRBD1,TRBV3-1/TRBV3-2,TGTGCCAGCAGCCACCGGGACAGGGATGAAAAACTGTTTTTT,CASSHRDRDEKLFF
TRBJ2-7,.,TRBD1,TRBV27,TGTGCCAGCAGTGTCCGGTGGACAGGGGTGGTCTACGAGCAGTACTTC,CASSVRWTGVVYEQYF